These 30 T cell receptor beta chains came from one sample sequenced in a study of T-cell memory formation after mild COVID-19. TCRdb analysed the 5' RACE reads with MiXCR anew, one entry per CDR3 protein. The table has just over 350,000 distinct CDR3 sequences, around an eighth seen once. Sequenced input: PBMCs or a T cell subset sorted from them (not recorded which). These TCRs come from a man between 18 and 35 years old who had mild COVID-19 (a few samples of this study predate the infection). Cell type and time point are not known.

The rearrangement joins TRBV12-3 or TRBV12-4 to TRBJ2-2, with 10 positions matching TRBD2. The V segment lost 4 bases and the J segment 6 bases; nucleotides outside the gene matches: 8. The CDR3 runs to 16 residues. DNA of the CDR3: TGTGCCAGCAGTTCGAGACCGGGACTAGCGCCCGGGGAGCTGTTTTTT. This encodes CASSSRPGLAPGELFF.

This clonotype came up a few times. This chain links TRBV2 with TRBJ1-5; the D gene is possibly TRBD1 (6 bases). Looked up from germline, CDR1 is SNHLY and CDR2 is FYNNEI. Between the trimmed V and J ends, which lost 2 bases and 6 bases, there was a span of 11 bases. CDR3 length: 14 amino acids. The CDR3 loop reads CASSEQGTSQPQHF. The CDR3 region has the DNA TGTGCCAGCAGTGAACAGGGGACTAGTCAGCCCCAGCATTTT.

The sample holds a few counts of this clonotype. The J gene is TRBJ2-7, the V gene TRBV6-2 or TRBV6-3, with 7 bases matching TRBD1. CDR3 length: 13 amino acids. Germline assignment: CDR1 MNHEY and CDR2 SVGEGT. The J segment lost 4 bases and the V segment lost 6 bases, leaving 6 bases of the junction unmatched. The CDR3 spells CASRPRQGYEQYV. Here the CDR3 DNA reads TGTGCCAGCAGGCCCAGACAGGGATACGAGCAGTACGTC.

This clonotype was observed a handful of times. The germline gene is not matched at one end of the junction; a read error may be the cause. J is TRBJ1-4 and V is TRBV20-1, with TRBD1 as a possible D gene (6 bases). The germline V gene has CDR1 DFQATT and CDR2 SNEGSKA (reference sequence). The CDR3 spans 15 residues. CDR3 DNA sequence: TGCAGTGCCTGGGACACGGTGGGATCTAATGAAAAACTGTCTTTT. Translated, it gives CSAWDTVGSNEKLSF.

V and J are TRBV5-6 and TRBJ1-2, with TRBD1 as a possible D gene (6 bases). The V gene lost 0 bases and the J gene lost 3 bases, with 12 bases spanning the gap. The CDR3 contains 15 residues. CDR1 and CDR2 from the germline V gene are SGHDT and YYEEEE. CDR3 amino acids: CASSLVEGGYYGYTF. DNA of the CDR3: TGTGCCAGCAGCTTGGTTGAGGGGGGGTACTATGGCTACACCTTC.

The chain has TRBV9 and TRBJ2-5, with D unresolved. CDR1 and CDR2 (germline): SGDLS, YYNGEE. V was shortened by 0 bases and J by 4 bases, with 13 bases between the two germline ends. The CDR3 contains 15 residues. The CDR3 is CASSVGTMYGETQYF. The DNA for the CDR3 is TGTGCCAGCAGCGTAGGTACCATGTACGGAGAGACCCAGTACTTC. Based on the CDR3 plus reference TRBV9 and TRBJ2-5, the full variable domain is DSGVTQTPKHLITATGQRVTLRCSPRSGDLSVYWYQQSLDQGLQFLIQYYNGEERAKGNILERFSAQQFPDLHSELNLSSLELGDSALYFCASSVGTMYGETQYFGPGTRLLVL.

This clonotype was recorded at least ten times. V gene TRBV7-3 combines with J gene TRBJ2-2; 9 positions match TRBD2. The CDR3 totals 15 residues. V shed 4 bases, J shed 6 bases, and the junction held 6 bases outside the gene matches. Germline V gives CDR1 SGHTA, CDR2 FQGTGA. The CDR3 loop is CASSYRSGGSGELFF. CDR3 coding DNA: TGTGCCAGCAGCTACCGTAGCGGGGGCTCCGGGGAGCTGTTTTTT.

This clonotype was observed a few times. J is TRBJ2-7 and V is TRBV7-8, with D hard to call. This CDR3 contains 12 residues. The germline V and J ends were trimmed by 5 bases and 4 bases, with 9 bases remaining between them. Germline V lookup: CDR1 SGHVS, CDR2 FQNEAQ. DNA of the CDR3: TGTGCCAGCAGCGACCGAAAATACGAGCAGTACTTC. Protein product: CASSDRKYEQYF.

In nucleotides, the CDR3 is TGCGCCAGCAGCCCCCGGGACAGGGGGCATGAGCAGTACTTC. It is translated as CASSPRDRGHEQYF. The V and J genes are TRBV5-1 and TRBJ2-7, with 12 bases lining up with TRBD1. Germline CDR1 and CDR2: SGHRS and YFSETQ. Trimming cost V 4 bases and J 7 bases; bases outside gene matches: 6. The CDR3 is made up of 14 amino acids.

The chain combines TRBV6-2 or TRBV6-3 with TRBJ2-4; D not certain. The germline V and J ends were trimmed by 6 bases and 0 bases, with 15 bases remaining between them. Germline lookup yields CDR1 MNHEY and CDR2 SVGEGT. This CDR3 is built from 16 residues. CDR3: CASRTGPQLAKNIQYF. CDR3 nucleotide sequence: TGTGCCAGCAGGACCGGACCGCAACTAGCCAAAAACATTCAGTACTTC.

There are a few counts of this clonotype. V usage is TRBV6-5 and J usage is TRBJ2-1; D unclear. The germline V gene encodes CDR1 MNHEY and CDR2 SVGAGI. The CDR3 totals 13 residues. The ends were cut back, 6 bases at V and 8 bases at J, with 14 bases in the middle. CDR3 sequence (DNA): TGTGCCAGCAGCCCCCTCCTTGAAGATGAGCAGTTCTTC. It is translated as CASSPLLEDEQFF.

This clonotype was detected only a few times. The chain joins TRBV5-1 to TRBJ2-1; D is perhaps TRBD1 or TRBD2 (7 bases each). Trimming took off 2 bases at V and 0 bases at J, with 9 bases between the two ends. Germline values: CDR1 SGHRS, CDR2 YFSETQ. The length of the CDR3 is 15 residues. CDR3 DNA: TGCGCCAGCAGCTTCAGGGGGGGCTCCTACAATGAGCAGTTCTTC. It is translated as CASSFRGGSYNEQFF.

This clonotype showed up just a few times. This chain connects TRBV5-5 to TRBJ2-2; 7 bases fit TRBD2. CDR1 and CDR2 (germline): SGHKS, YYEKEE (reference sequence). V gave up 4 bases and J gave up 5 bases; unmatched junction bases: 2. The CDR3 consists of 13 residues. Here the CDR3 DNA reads TGTGCCAGCAGCGGGGGGGAAACCGGGGAGCTGTTTTTT. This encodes CASSGGETGELFF.

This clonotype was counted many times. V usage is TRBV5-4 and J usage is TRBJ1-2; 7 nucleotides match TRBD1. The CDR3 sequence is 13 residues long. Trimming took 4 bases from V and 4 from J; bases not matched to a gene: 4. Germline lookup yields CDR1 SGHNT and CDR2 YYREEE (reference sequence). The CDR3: CASSLTGPYGYTF. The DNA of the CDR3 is TGTGCCAGCAGCCTGACAGGGCCCTATGGCTACACCTTC.

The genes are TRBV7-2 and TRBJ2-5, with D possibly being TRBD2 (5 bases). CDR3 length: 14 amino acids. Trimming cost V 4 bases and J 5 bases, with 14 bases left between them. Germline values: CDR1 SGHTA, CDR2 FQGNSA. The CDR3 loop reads CASSSAAGGETQYF. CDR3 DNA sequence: TGTGCCAGCAGCTCCGCGGCTGGCGGGGAGACCCAGTACTTC.

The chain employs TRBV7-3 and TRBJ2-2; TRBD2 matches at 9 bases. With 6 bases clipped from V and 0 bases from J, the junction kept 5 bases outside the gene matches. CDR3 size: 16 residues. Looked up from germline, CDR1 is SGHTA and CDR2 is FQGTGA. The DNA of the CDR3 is TGTGCCAGCAGGTTTAGCGGGGGCGCGAACACCGGGGAGCTGTTTTTT. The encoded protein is CASRFSGGANTGELFF. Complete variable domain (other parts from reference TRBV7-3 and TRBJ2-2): GAGVSQTPSNKVTEKGKYVELRCDPISGHTALYWYRQSLGQGPEFLIYFQGTGAADDSGLPNDRFFAVRPEGSVSTLKIQRTERGDSAVYLCASRFSGGANTGELFFGEGSRLTVL.

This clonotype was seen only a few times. CDR3 coding DNA: TGCGCCAGCAGCTTGGCCCCCGGAGGGTTGGAAGAGACCCAGTACTTC. This sequence encodes CASSLAPGGLEETQYF. This chain uses TRBV5-1 with TRBJ2-5, with D possibly matching TRBD2 (6 bases). Trimming pared 0 bases from V and 3 bases from J, leaving 15 bases between. The length of the CDR3 is 16 residues. From germline, CDR1 is SGHRS and CDR2 YFSETQ.

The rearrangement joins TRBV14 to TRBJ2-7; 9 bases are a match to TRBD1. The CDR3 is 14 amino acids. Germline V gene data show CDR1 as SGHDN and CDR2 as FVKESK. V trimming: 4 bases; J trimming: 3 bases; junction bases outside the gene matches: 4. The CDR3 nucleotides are TGTGCCAGCAGCCGAGGGACAGGGCACTACGAGCAGTACGTC. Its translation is CASSRGTGHYEQYV.

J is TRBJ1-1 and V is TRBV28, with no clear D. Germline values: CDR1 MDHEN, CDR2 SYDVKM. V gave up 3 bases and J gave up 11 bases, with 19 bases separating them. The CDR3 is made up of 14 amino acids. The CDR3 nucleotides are TGTGCCAGCAGTTTTGCGTCAGCGGGCGGAGAGGCTTTCTTT. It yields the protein CASSFASAGGEAFF.

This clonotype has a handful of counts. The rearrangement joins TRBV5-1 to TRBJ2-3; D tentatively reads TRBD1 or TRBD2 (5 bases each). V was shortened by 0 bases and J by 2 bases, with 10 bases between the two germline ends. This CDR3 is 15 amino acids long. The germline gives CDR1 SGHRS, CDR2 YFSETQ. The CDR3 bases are TGCGCCAGCAGCTTGGGAGGGACGAACACAGATACGCAGTATTTT. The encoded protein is CASSLGGTNTDTQYF.

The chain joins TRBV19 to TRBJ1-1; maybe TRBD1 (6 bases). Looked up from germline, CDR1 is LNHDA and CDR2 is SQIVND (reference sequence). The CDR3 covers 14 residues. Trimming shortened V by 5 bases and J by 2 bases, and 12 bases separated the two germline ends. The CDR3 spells CASSLQGINTEAFF. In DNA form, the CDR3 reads TGTGCCAGTAGTCTACAGGGTATAAACACTGAAGCTTTCTTT. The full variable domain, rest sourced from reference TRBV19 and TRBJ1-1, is DGGITQSPKYLFRKEGQNVTLSCEQNLNHDAMYWYRQDPGQGLRLIYYSQIVNDFQKGDIAEGYSVSREKKESFPLTVTSAQKNPTAFYLCASSLQGINTEAFFGQGTRLTVV.

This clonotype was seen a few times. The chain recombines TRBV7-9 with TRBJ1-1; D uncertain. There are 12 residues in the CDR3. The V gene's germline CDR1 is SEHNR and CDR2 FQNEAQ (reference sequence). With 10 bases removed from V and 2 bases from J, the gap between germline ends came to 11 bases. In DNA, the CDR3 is TGTGCCACCGGGGTCCGAAACACTGAAGCTTTCTTT. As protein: CATGVRNTEAFF. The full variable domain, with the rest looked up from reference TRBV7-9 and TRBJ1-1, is DTGVSQNPRHKITKRGQNVTFRCDPISEHNRLYWYRQTLGQGPEFLTYFQNEAQLEKSRLLSDRFSAERPKGSFSTLEIQRTEQGDSAMYLCATGVRNTEAFFGQGTRLTVV.

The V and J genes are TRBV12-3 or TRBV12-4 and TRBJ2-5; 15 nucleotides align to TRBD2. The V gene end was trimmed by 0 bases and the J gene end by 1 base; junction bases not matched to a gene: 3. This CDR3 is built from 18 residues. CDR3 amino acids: CASSLAGTSGGIQETQYF. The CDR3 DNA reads TGTGCCAGCAGTTTAGCTGGGACTAGCGGGGGGATCCAAGAGACCCAGTACTTC.

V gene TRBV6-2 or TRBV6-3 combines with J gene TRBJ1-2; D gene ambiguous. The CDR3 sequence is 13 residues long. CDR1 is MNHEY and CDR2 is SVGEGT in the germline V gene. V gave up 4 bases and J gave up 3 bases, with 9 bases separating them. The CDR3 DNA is TGTGCCAGCAGTTCGAGGCCATACTATGGCTACACCTTC. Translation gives CASSSRPYYGYTF.

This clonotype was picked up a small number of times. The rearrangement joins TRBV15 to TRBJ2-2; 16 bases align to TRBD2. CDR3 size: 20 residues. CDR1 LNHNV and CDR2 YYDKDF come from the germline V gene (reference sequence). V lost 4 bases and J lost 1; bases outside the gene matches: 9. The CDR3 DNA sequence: TGTGCCACCAGCAAAGGCCCGGGACTAGCGGGGGGGTGGAACACCGGGGAGCTGTTTTTT. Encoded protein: CATSKGPGLAGGWNTGELFF. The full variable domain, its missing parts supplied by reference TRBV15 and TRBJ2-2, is DAMVIQNPRYQVTQFGKPVTLSCSQTLNHNVMYWYQQKSSQAPKLLFHYYDKDFNNEADTPDNFQSRRPNTSFCFLDIRSPGLGDTAMYLCATSKGPGLAGGWNTGELFFGEGSRLTVL.

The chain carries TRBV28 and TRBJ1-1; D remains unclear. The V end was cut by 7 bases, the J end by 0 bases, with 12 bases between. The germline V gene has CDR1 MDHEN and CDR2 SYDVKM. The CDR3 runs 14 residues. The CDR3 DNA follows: TGTGCCAGCATCTCCTCCCAAATGAACACTGAAGCTTTCTTT. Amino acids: CASISSQMNTEAFF.

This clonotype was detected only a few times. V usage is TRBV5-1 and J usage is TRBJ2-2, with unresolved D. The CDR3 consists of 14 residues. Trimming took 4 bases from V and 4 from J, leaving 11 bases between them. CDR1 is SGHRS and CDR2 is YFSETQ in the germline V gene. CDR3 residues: CASSPNLVTGELFF. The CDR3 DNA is TGCGCCAGCAGCCCTAATCTAGTCACCGGGGAGCTGTTTTTT.

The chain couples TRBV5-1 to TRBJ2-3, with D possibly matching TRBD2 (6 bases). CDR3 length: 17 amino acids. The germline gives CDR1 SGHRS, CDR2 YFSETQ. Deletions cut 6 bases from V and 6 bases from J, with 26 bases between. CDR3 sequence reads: CASNLRSGRPLRDTQYF. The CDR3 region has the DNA TGCGCCAGCAACCTTCGGAGCGGGCGCCCACTGAGGGATACGCAGTATTTT.

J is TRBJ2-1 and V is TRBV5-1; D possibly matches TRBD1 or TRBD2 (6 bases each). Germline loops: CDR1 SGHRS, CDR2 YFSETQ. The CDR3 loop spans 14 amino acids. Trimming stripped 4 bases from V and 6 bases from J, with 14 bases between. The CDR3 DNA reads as TGCGCCAGCAGCCCGGGGGCCGGGAGCAATGAGCAGTTCTTC. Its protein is CASSPGAGSNEQFF.

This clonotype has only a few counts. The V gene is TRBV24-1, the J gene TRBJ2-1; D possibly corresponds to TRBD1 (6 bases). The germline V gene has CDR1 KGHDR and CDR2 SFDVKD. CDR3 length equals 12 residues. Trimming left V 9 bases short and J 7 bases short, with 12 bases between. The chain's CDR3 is CATAYRVNEQFF. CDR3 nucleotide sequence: TGTGCCACCGCCTACAGGGTGAATGAGCAGTTCTTC.